This entry concerns a single T cell receptor beta chain. Its antigen is unidentified. At one end, the junction sequence differs from germline, possibly due to a read error. This CDR3 comprises 15 residues. Germline CDR1 is SGHVT and CDR2 is SQSDAQ. It was with unique molecular identifiers that the TCRbeta library was prepared. In TCRdb, the PCR reads were re-called with MiXCR into one record per CDR3 protein. The data contain about 870,000 distinct CDR3 sequences, 16% of them singletons. This entry is derived from a study of T-cell reconstitution after alpha-beta-depleted transplantation in children. Study results and caveats: Certain patients had high TCRbeta diversity at day 60, and it came from recipient T cells and thymic progenitors that survived. The authors attributed T-cell counts and diversity one year after transplant mostly to newly produced T cells. There were reportedly several hundred expanded graft clones from which alpha-beta T cells came about two months after transplant.

The rearrangement uses TRBV7-4 and TRBJ2-5; D may be TRBD1 (5 bases). The sequenced sample was PBMCs, mostly from graft donor cells, obtained 360 days after TCRalphabeta/CD19-depleted stem cell transplant. This clonotype was obtained from a male patient younger than 18 who had a stem cell transplant for acute lymphoblastic leukemia, so the T cells may come from the graft donor. The CDR3 here is CACSRMSRVGETQYF. The CDR3 nucleotides read TGTGCCTGCAGCCGGATGAGCAGGGTCGGCGAGACCCAGTACTTC.